The 10 T cell receptor beta chains below were found in one sample sequenced in a study of Ad26.COV2.S vaccination and SARS-CoV-2 variants. Sequencing was performed with immunoSEQ multiplex PCR; in TCRdb, only in-frame clones are kept and a portion is missing. The sample includes roughly 100,000 clones, around 82% of them seen just once. The sequencing used peripheral blood, collected after recovery from COVID-19. These receptors were obtained from a human donor who had recovered from COVID-19.

The chain combines TRBV28 with TRBJ2-7; TRBD2 might be the D (7 bases). CDR1 and CDR2 from the germline V gene are MDHEN and SYDVKM. The CDR3 covers 15 residues. Deletions cut 4 bases from V and 2 bases from J, with 15 bases between. CDR3 loop: CASSSPGGRTYEQYF. The CDR3, as DNA: TGTGCCAGCAGTTCCCCGGGGGGCAGGACCTACGAGCAGTACTTC.

This chain uses TRBV29-1 with TRBJ2-6; possible D gene TRBD2, 5 bases. The CDR3 is made up of 16 amino acids. Per the germline V gene, CDR1 is SQVTM and CDR2 is ANQGSEA. Trimming pared 0 bases from V and 0 bases from J, leaving 9 bases between. The CDR3 nucleotides read TGCAGCGTTGAAGATGTACGGGACTCTGGGGCCAACGTCCTGACTTTC. Translated: CSVEDVRDSGANVLTF.

There are a few counts of this clone. The genes are TRBV11-2 and TRBJ2-5; D remains unclear. V was pared by 1 base and J by 5 bases, with 11 bases between. Germline CDR1 SGHAT, CDR2 FQNNGV. CDR3 size: 14 residues. As DNA, the CDR3 is TGTGCCAGCAGCTTAGTAGTTCAAGGGGAGACCCAGTACTTC. Encoded protein: CASSLVVQGETQYF. Combining the CDR3 with reference TRBV11-2 and TRBJ2-5 gives the whole variable domain EAGVAQSPRYKIIEKRQSVAFWCNPISGHATLYWYQQILGQGPKLLIQFQNNGVVDDSQLPKDRFSAERLKGVDSTLKIQPAKLEDSAVYLCASSLVVQGETQYFGPGTRLLVL.

The genes are TRBV5-5 and TRBJ2-1; tentative D call: TRBD1 (6 bases). The germline gives CDR1 SGHKS, CDR2 YYEKEE (reference sequence). Trimming stripped 0 bases from V and 10 bases from J, with 11 bases between. The CDR3 runs to 13 residues. CDR3: CASSLGGQLEQFF. For the CDR3, the DNA is TGTGCCAGCAGCTTGGGGGGACAATTGGAGCAGTTCTTC.

The chain uses TRBV6-2 or TRBV6-3 and TRBJ2-3, with D unresolved. V was trimmed by 0 bases and J by 4 bases, leaving 8 bases between them. This CDR3 is built from 14 residues. Looked up from germline, CDR1 is MNHEY and CDR2 is SVGEGT. DNA for the CDR3: TGTGCCAGCAGTTACTCGATGACGTCAGATACGCAGTATTTT. Its translation is CASSYSMTSDTQYF.

This CDR3 reads CASSPRTGIGEAFF. The CDR3 DNA reads TGTGCCAGCAGCCCCAGGACAGGGATTGGTGAAGCTTTCTTT. The V gene is TRBV27, the J gene TRBJ1-1, with 8 bases lining up with TRBD1. The germline CDR1 and CDR2 sequences are MNHEY and SMNVEV (reference sequence). Germline trimming cut 6 bases from V and 7 bases from J; bases unmatched to any gene: 10. The CDR3 is 14 amino acids.

Notes on this clone: Other DNA sequences in the same sample also yield this CDR3. This chain uses TRBV6-5 with TRBJ1-4, with a tentative D call TRBD1 (5 bases). CDR1 is MNHEY and CDR2 is SVGAGI in the germline V gene. The CDR3 spans 11 residues. With 6 bases removed from V and 8 bases from J, the gap between germline ends came to 7 bases. DNA for the CDR3: TGTGCCAGCAGACGGGGGGAAAAACTGTTTTTT. Translated: CASRRGEKLFF.

The V call is TRBV10-3, the J call TRBJ1-6; 9 bases are shared with TRBD1. From germline, CDR1 is ENHRY and CDR2 SYGVKD. V dropped 0 bases and J dropped 7; count of bases not matched to a gene: 1. The CDR3 spans 15 residues. The CDR3 sequence is CAISESGTGNSPLHF. The CDR3 DNA follows: TGTGCCATCAGTGAGTCCGGGACAGGGAATTCACCCCTCCACTTT.

J is TRBJ1-2 and V is TRBV25-1; the D is unclear. The CDR3 runs 14 residues. The germline V gene encodes CDR1 MGHDK and CDR2 SYGVNS. The germline V and J ends were trimmed by 0 bases and 4 bases, with 9 bases remaining between them. For the CDR3, the DNA is TGTGCCAGCAGTGAATATGAGGTAACCTATGGCTACACCTTC. It translates to CASSEYEVTYGYTF.

The chain combines TRBV2 with TRBJ2-1, with D uncertain. V lost 1 base and J lost 7, with 8 bases in between. Germline CDR1 is SNHLY and CDR2 is FYNNEI. This CDR3 is 13 amino acids long. CDR3 residues: CASSEEFRNEQFF. The CDR3 bases are TGTGCCAGCAGTGAAGAGTTCCGGAATGAGCAGTTCTTC.